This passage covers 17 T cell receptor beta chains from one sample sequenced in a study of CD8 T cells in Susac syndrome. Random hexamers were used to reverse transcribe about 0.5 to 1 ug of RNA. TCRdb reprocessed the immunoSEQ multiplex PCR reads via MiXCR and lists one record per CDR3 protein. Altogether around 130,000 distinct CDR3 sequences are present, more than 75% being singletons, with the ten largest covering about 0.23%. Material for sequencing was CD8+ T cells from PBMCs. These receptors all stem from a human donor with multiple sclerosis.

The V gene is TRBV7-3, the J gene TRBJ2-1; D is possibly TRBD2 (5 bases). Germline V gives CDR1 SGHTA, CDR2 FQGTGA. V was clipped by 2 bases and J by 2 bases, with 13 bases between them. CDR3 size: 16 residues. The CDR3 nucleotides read TGTGCCAGCAGCTTAGCTGCGGGTACCCCCTACAATGAGCAGTTCTTC. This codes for CASSLAAGTPYNEQFF.

The CDR3 DNA reads as TGTGCCAGCAGTTTATCCCTGGGGGATAGGAACTACGAGCAGTACTTC. Translated: CASSLSLGDRNYEQYF. The rearrangement uses TRBV27 and TRBJ2-7; D is perhaps TRBD1 or TRBD2 (5 bases each). CDR1 is MNHEY, CDR2 SMNVEV, per germline (reference sequence). The length of the CDR3 is 16 residues. With 0 bases removed from V and 3 bases from J, the gap between germline ends came to 15 bases.

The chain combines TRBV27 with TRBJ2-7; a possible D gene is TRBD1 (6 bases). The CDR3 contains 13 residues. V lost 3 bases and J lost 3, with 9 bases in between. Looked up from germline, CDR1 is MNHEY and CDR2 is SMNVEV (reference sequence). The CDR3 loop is CASSLTGSYEQYF. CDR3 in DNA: TGTGCCAGCAGTTTGACAGGTAGCTACGAGCAGTACTTC.

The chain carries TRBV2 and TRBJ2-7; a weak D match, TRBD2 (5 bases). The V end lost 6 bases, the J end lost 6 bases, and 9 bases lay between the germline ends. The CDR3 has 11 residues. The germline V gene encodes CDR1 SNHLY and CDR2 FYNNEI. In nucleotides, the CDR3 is TGTGCCAGCAGGGCGGGCGGCGAGCAGTACTTC. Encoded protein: CASRAGGEQYF.

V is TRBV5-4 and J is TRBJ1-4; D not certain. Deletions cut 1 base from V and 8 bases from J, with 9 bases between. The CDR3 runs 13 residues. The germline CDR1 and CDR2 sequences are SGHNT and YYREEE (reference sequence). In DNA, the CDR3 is TGTGCCAGCAGCTTGAGAGACGAGGAAAAACTGTTTTTT. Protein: CASSLRDEEKLFF.

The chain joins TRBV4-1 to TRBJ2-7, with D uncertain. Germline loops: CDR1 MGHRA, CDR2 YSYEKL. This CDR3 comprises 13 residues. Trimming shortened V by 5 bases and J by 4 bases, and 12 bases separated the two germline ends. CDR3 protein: CASSSPEQYEQYF. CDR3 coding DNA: TGCGCCAGCAGCAGCCCGGAGCAGTACGAGCAGTACTTC.

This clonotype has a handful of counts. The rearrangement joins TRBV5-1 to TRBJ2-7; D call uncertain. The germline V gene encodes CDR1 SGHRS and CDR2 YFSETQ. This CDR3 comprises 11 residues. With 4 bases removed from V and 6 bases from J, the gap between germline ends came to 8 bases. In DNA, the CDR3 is TGCGCCAGCAGCCTCCTCGGCGAGCAGTACTTC. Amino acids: CASSLLGEQYF.

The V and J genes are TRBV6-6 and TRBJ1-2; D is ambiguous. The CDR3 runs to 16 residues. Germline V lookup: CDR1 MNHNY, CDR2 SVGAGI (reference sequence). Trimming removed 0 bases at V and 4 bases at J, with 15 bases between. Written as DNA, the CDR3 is TGTGCCAGCAGTTACTCGAGGAGGGAGTCTACCTATGGCTACACCTTC. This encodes CASSYSRRESTYGYTF.

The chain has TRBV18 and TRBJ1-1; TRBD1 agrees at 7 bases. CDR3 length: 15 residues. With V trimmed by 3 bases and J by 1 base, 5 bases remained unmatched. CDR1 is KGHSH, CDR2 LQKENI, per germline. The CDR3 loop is CASSPLQGRNTEAFF. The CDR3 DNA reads TGTGCCAGCTCACCGTTACAGGGGAGGAACACTGAAGCTTTCTTT.

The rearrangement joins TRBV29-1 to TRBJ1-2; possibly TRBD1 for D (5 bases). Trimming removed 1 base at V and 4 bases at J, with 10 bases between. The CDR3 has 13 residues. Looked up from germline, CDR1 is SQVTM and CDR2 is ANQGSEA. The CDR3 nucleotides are TGCAGCGTTGAAGGGGGGAGTATCTATGGCTACACCTTC. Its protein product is CSVEGGSIYGYTF. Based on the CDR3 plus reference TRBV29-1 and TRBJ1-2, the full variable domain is SAVISQKPSRDICQRGTSLTIQCQVDSQVTMMFWYRQQPGQSLTLIATANQGSEATYESGFVIDKFPISRPNLTFSTLTVSNMSPEDSSIYLCSVEGGSIYGYTFGSGTRLTVV.

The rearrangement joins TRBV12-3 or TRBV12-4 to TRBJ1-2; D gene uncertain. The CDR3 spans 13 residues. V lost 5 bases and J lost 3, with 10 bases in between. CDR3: CASSPVRDYGYTF. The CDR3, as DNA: TGTGCCAGCAGTCCCGTCAGAGACTATGGCTACACCTTC.

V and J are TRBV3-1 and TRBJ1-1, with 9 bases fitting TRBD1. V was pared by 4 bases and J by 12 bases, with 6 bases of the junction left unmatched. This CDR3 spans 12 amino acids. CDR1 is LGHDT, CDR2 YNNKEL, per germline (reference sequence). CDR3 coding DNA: TGTGCCAGCAGCCGGACAGGGGTTGAGTCTTTCTTT. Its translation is CASSRTGVESFF.

The CDR3: CASRGVEQYF. Written as DNA, the CDR3 is TGTGCCAGCAGGGGGGTCGAGCAGTACTTC. The genes are TRBV6-1 and TRBJ2-7, with D perhaps TRBD1 or TRBD2 (5 bases each). CDR3 length: 10 amino acids. Per the germline V gene, CDR1 is MNHNS and CDR2 is SASEGT. Trimming took off 6 bases at V and 6 bases at J, with 6 bases between the two ends.

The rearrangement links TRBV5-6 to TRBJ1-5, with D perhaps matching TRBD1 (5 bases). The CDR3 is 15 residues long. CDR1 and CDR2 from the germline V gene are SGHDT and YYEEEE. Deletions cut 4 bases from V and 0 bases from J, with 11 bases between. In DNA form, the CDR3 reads TGTGCCAGCAGCCCTTGGGGGGTTAGCAATCAGCCCCAGCATTTT. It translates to CASSPWGVSNQPQHF.

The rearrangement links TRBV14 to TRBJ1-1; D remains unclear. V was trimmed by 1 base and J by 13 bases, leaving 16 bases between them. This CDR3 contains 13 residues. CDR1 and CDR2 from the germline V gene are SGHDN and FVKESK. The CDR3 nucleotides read TGTGCCAGCAGCCAAGGGCACGGCTACACGGTTTTCTTT. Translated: CASSQGHGYTVFF.

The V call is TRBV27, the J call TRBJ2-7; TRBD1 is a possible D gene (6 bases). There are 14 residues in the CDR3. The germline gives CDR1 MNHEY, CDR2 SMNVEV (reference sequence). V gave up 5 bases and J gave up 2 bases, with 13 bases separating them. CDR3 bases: TGTGCCAGCAGTCCCGCCCCAGGGGCCTACGAGCAGTACTTC. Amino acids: CASSPAPGAYEQYF.

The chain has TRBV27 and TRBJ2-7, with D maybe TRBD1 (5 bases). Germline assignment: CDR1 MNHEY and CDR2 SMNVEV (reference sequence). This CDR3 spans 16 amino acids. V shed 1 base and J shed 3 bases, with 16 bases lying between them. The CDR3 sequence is CASSLWVARVGYEQYF. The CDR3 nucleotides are TGTGCCAGCAGTTTATGGGTAGCCAGGGTAGGCTACGAGCAGTACTTC.